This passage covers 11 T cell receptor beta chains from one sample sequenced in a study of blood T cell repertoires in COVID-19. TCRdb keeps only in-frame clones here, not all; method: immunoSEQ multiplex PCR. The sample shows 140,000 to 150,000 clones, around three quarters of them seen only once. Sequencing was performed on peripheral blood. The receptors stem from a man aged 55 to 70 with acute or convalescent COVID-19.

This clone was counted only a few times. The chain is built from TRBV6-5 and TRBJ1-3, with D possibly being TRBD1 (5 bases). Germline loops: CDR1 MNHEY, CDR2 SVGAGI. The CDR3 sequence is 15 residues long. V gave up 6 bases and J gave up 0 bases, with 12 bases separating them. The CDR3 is CASRHGGSSGNTIYF. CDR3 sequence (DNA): TGTGCCAGCAGACACGGGGGGAGCTCTGGAAACACCATATATTTT.

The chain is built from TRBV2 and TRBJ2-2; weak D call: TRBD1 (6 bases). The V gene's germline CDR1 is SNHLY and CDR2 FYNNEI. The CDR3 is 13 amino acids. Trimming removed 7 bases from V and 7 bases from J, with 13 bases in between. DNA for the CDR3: TGTGCCAGCACAGGGGCCCCTCACGGGGAGCTGTTTTTT. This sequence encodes CASTGAPHGELFF.

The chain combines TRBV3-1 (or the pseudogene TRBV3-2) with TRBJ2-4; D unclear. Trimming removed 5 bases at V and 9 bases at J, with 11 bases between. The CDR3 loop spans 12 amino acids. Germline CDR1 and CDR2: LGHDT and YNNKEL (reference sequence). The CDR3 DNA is TGTGCCAGCAGCACCCGCACGAGCATTCAGTACTTC. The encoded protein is CASSTRTSIQYF.

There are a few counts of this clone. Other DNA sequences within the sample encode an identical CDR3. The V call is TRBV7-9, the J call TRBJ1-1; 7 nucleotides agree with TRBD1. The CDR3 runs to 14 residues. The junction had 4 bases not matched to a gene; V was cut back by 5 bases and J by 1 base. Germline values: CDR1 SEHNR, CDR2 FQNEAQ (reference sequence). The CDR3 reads CASSPGQTNTEAFF. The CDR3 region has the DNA TGTGCCAGCAGCCCGGGACAGACGAACACTGAAGCTTTCTTT.

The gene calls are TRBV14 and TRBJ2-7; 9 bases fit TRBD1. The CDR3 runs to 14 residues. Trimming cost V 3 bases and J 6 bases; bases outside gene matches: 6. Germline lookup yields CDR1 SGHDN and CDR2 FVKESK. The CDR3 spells CASSQNRGRGEQYF. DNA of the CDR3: TGTGCCAGCAGCCAGAACAGGGGGCGCGGCGAGCAGTACTTC.

The CDR3 DNA is TGTGCCAGCAGCTTAGTGGGGGGGCTAGCGGCTACCACCGGGGAGCTGTTTTTT. This codes for CASSLVGGLAATTGELFF. The chain has TRBV7-3 and TRBJ2-2; weak D call: TRBD2 (7 bases). The CDR3 is 18 amino acids. Germline CDR1 reads SGHTA; CDR2 reads FQGTGA. Trimming removed 2 bases at V and 4 bases at J, with 20 bases between.

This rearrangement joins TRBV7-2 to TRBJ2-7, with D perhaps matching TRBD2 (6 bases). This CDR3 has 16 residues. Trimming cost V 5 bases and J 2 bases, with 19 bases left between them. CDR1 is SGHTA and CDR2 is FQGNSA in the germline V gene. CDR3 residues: CASSANSGTAAYEQYF. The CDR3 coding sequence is TGTGCCAGCAGCGCAAACTCCGGGACTGCTGCCTACGAGCAGTACTTC.

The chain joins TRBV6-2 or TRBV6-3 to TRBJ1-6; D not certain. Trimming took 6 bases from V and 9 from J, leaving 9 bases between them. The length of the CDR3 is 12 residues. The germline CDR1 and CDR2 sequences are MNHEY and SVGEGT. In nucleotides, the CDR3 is TGTGCCAGCAGCTCCGCGGGTTCACCCCTCCACTTT. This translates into CASSSAGSPLHF.

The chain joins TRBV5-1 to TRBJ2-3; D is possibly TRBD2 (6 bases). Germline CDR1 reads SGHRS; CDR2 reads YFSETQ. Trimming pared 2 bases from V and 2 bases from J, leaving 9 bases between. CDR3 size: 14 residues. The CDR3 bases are TGCGCCAGCAGCTTTATGCGGGACACAGATACGCAGTATTTT. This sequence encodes CASSFMRDTDTQYF.

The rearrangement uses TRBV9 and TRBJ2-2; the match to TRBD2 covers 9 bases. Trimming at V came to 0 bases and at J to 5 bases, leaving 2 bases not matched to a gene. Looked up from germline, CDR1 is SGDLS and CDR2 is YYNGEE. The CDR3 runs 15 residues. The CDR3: CASSVGAGGTGELFF. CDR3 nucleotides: TGTGCCAGCAGCGTAGGAGCGGGGGGAACCGGGGAGCTGTTTTTT.

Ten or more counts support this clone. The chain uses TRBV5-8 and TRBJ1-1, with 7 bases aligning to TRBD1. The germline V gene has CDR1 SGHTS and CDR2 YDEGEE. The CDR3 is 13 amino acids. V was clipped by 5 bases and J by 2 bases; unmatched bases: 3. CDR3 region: CASRRDRNTEAFF. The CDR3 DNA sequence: TGTGCCAGCAGGCGGGACAGAAACACTGAAGCTTTCTTT.